Described below is a single TCR beta chain sequence and its context. The RNA input was about 0.5 to 1 ug, and it was reverse transcribed with random hexamers. It was immunoSEQ multiplex PCR that amplified TCR beta CDR3 across 54 Vbeta and 13 Jbeta. TCRdb re-called the immunoSEQ multiplex PCR reads with MiXCR, one entry per CDR3 protein. This sample has a few hundred thousand distinct CDR3 sequences, with 92% found just once. V dropped 1 base and J dropped 5; count of bases not matched to a gene: 9. This CDR3 region has 16 residues. Germline-derived CDR1 and CDR2 are SGHVS and FQNEAQ. This entry comes from a study of CD8 T cells in Susac syndrome. Sequencing of TCR beta, carried out with a high-throughput approach, was applied to CD8+ and CD4+ T cells from the blood. Patients with stable or active relapsing-remitting disease, all of them treatment-naive, made up the multiple sclerosis controls.

This rearrangement joins TRBV7-8 to TRBJ2-7, with TRBD2 matching 9 bases. The sequencing sample was made of CD8+ T cells from PBMCs. This TCR was recovered from a human donor with multiple sclerosis. The CDR3 coding sequence is TGTGCCAGCAGCTTAGGTTCGGCTAGCGGGGTCGACGAGCAGTACTTC. Amino acid sequence: CASSLGSASGVDEQYF.